This paragraph reports one TCR beta chain. The antigen is not known. This sample stems from a study of cytomegalovirus exposure and HLA in healthy donors. The germline V gene encodes CDR1 SGHDT and CDR2 YYEEEE. Trimming shortened V by 0 bases and J by 1 base, and 6 bases separated the two germline ends. The length of the CDR3 is 14 residues. The PCR made use of 60 Vbeta and 13 Jbeta primers. Only in-frame clones appear in the TCRdb table, and some are missing; sequencing was by immunoSEQ multiplex PCR. The data hold more than 150,000 clones, with 80% observed a single time. The study's findings and limits: In vitro, three CMV-associated chains proved specific for CMV antigens. In a later analysis, parvovirus B19, influenza, CMV and Epstein-Barr virus appeared linked to several top co-occurrence clusters. Researchers catalogued 160 or so TCR beta chains as cytomegalovirus-associated. Another analysis was done later, and it associated 17,000 or so TCR beta sequences with HLA alleles at 0.05 false discovery rate.

The rearrangement joins TRBV5-6 to TRBJ2-3; D is undetermined. The receptor's source is a woman aged 45 to 65 in good health and CMV-seropositive. The source material was PBMCs. The CDR3 reads CASSLGARTDTQYF. The CDR3 DNA is TGTGCCAGCAGCTTGGGGGCCCGCACAGATACGCAGTATTTT.